The rows below give T cell receptor beta chains drawn from one sample of a study of neurological immune-mediated disorders. TCRdb called the 5' RACE reads again in MiXCR, with one record for every CDR3 protein. The sample holds roughly 90,000 distinct CDR3 sequences, under 4.5% seen once. Source material: PBMCs. Receptors were obtained from a woman aged 45-59 years with multiple sclerosis. CDR3s include the opening cysteine and the closing phenylalanine or tryptophan. Each record gives: V gene, clone size, J gene, D gene, CDR3 DNA, CDR3 protein. A D gene is named only where the DNA matches it firmly. The listing skips clone size in some rows; elsewhere it reads once, few, many or a size class.

v_gene: TRBV5-1; abundance: many; j_gene: TRBJ1-4; d_gene: -; CDR3nt: TGCGCCAGCAGCTTTGGTGGGTCAAGTGAAAAACTGTTTTTT; CDR3aa: CASSFGGSSEKLFF
v_gene: TRBV7-2; abundance: many; j_gene: TRBJ2-5; d_gene: TRBD2; CDR3nt: TGTGCCAGCAGCCTCAGACTAGCGGGGGTACCGGGGACCCAGTACTTC; CDR3aa: CASSLRLAGVPGTQYF
v_gene: TRBV10-3; abundance: many; j_gene: TRBJ2-3; d_gene: TRBD1; CDR3nt: TGTGCCATCAGGGGACAGGTTTTCACAGATACGCAGTATTTT; CDR3aa: CAIRGQVFTDTQYF
v_gene: TRBV5-5; abundance: -; j_gene: TRBJ1-5; d_gene: TRBD1; CDR3nt: TGTGCCAGCAGCATCGACAGGGTCCTACAGCCCCAGCATTTT; CDR3aa: CASSIDRVLQPQHF
v_gene: TRBV29-1; abundance: many; j_gene: TRBJ2-3; d_gene: -; CDR3nt: TGCAGCGCTCAGGGTTCCCATACGCAGTATTTT; CDR3aa: CSAQGSHTQYF
v_gene: TRBV29-1; abundance: many; j_gene: TRBJ1-4; d_gene: -; CDR3nt: TGCAGCGTTGTCTTCGAGGGGCGTGAAAAACTGTTTTTT; CDR3aa: CSVVFEGREKLFF
v_gene: TRBV9; abundance: many; j_gene: TRBJ1-4; d_gene: TRBD1; CDR3nt: TGTGCCAGCAGCGGAGGGGGACAGGGGTACGAAAAACTGTTTTTT; CDR3aa: CASSGGGQGYEKLFF
v_gene: TRBV18; abundance: -; j_gene: TRBJ1-2; d_gene: -; CDR3nt: TGTGCCAGCGAACGCTGGGAGGACTATGGCTACACCTTC; CDR3aa: CASERWEDYGYTF
v_gene: TRBV20-1; abundance: many; j_gene: TRBJ1-3; d_gene: -; CDR3nt: TGCAGTGCGGCGACGAACTCCCTATTCTCTGGAAACACCATATATTTT; CDR3aa: CSAATNSLFSGNTIYF
v_gene: TRBV7-2; abundance: many; j_gene: TRBJ2-3; d_gene: -; CDR3nt: TGTGCCAGCAGCGAAATGAGGGGACGTCAGTATTTT; CDR3aa: CASSEMRGRQYF
v_gene: TRBV7-2; abundance: many; j_gene: TRBJ1-2; d_gene: TRBD1; CDR3nt: TGTGCCAGCAGCCCGGACAGGGGGCAGGGCTATGGCTACACCTTC; CDR3aa: CASSPDRGQGYGYTF
v_gene: TRBV7-3; abundance: many; j_gene: TRBJ2-7; d_gene: -; CDR3nt: TGTGCCAGCAGCTTAACGGCGGACGGTACCGAGCAGTACTTC; CDR3aa: CASSLTADGTEQYF
v_gene: TRBV5-1; abundance: many; j_gene: TRBJ2-3; d_gene: -; CDR3nt: TGCGCCAGCAAGGTCTACCCTAGCACAGATACGCAGTATTTT; CDR3aa: CASKVYPSTDTQYF
v_gene: TRBV20-1; abundance: many; j_gene: TRBJ1-4; d_gene: -; CDR3nt: TGCAGTGCTAGAGCAGGACCTACAACTAATGAAAAACTGTTTTTT; CDR3aa: CSARAGPTTNEKLFF
v_gene: TRBV21-1; abundance: many; j_gene: TRBJ2-7; d_gene: -; CDR3nt: TGTGCCAGCAGCCGACGAGTAGCGGGGGCCCCTCCCGAGCAGTACTTC; CDR3aa: CASSRRVAGAPPEQYF
v_gene: TRBV29-1; abundance: -; j_gene: TRBJ2-1; d_gene: TRBD2; CDR3nt: TGCAGCGTCGCCGGGACTAGCGGGGGGGATGAGCAGTTCTTC; CDR3aa: CSVAGTSGGDEQFF
v_gene: TRBV6-5; abundance: many; j_gene: TRBJ2-7; d_gene: -; CDR3nt: TGTGCCAGCAGTTACTCTAGGACAACCTACGAGCAGTACTTC; CDR3aa: CASSYSRTTYEQYF
v_gene: TRBV5-1; abundance: -; j_gene: TRBJ1-3; d_gene: -; CDR3nt: TGCGCCAGCAGCTTGGTTTCCGCTCGCTCTGGAAACACCATATATTTT; CDR3aa: CASSLVSARSGNTIYF
v_gene: TRBV7-9; abundance: few; j_gene: TRBJ2-2; d_gene: TRBD2; CDR3nt: TGTGCCAGCAGCCAGCGAAGGCTAGCGGGGGGGCCCGGCACCGGGGAGCTGTTTTTT; CDR3aa: CASSQRRLAGGPGTGELFF
v_gene: TRBV5-1; abundance: many; j_gene: TRBJ2-2; d_gene: TRBD1; CDR3nt: TGCGCCAGCAGCTGGACAGGAGCAAACACCGGGGAGCTGTTTTTT; CDR3aa: CASSWTGANTGELFF
v_gene: TRBV20-1; abundance: -; j_gene: TRBJ2-5; d_gene: -; CDR3nt: TGCAGTGCTTTCCGGGCTCTCCAAGAGAACCAGTACTTC; CDR3aa: CSAFRALQENQYF
v_gene: TRBV5-6; abundance: many; j_gene: TRBJ2-1; d_gene: TRBD2; CDR3nt: TGTGCCAGCAGCACAGCCGGGACTAGCGGGGGAAATGAGCAGTTCTTC; CDR3aa: CASSTAGTSGGNEQFF
v_gene: TRBV20-1; abundance: many; j_gene: TRBJ1-4; d_gene: -; CDR3nt: TGCAGTGCTAGACTTCCGAATGAAAAACTGTTTTTT; CDR3aa: CSARLPNEKLFF
v_gene: TRBV5-1; abundance: many; j_gene: TRBJ1-4; d_gene: TRBD1; CDR3nt: TGCGCCAGCAGCTTTGGACAGGGGGCTAATGAAAAACTGTTTTTT; CDR3aa: CASSFGQGANEKLFF
v_gene: TRBV24-1; abundance: many; j_gene: TRBJ1-1; d_gene: TRBD1; CDR3nt: TGTGCCAGCCGCAGGACAGGGGAGAACACTGAAGCTTTCTTT; CDR3aa: CASRRTGENTEAFF
v_gene: TRBV10-1; abundance: few; j_gene: TRBJ1-6; d_gene: TRBD1; CDR3nt: TGCGCCAGCAGCTCGGGACAGGATAATTCAACCCTCAACTTT; CDR3aa: CASSSGQDNSTLNF
v_gene: TRBV20-1; abundance: few; j_gene: TRBJ2-1; d_gene: -; CDR3nt: TGCAGTGCTAGAGGTGGGGTGGGTTCGGATGAGCAGTTCTTC; CDR3aa: CSARGGVGSDEQFF
v_gene: TRBV7-9; abundance: many; j_gene: TRBJ2-3; d_gene: TRBD2; CDR3nt: TGTGCCAGCAGCTTCCACCGCGGGGGGGCGGCAGATACGCAGTATTTT; CDR3aa: CASSFHRGGAADTQYF
v_gene: TRBV3-1; abundance: many; j_gene: TRBJ2-3; d_gene: -; CDR3nt: TGTGCCAGCAGCCCAGCTTGGATAGATACGCAGTATTTT; CDR3aa: CASSPAWIDTQYF
v_gene: TRBV10-3; abundance: many; j_gene: TRBJ2-5; d_gene: -; CDR3nt: TGTGCCACTACCGGGGCTTTGGGCGAGACCCAGTACTTC; CDR3aa: CATTGALGETQYF
v_gene: TRBV6-5; abundance: many; j_gene: TRBJ2-6; d_gene: TRBD1; CDR3nt: TGTGCCAGCAGACTCAGGGGGCCGGGGGCCAACGTCCTGACTTTC; CDR3aa: CASRLRGPGANVLTF
v_gene: TRBV7-2; abundance: many; j_gene: TRBJ1-2; d_gene: -; CDR3nt: TGTGCCAGCGGCCTAAGGGAAACCTCCTATGGCTACACCTTC; CDR3aa: CASGLRETSYGYTF
v_gene: TRBV25-1; abundance: many; j_gene: TRBJ1-5; d_gene: TRBD1; CDR3nt: TGTGCCAGCAGGGAGACAGGGATAGGGCAGCCCCAGCATTTT; CDR3aa: CASRETGIGQPQHF
v_gene: TRBV27; abundance: many; j_gene: TRBJ2-7; d_gene: -; CDR3nt: TGTGCCAGCAGTTCGGCAAGAAGGGTCCACGAGCAGTACTTC; CDR3aa: CASSSARRVHEQYF
v_gene: TRBV12-3/TRBV12-4; abundance: many; j_gene: TRBJ2-7; d_gene: -; CDR3nt: TGTGCCAGCAGTTCCTCCGCAGTTAACTCCTACGAGCAGTACTTC; CDR3aa: CASSSSAVNSYEQYF
v_gene: TRBV9; abundance: many; j_gene: TRBJ2-3; d_gene: -; CDR3nt: TGTGCCAGCAGCGTAGATCAGGGGTGGACAGATACGCAGTATTTT; CDR3aa: CASSVDQGWTDTQYF
v_gene: TRBV6-2/TRBV6-3; abundance: -; j_gene: TRBJ1-1; d_gene: -; CDR3nt: TGTGCCAGCAGTTACCCAGGGAAGTTTAACACTGAAGCTTTCTTT; CDR3aa: CASSYPGKFNTEAFF
v_gene: TRBV15; abundance: many; j_gene: TRBJ1-2; d_gene: -; CDR3nt: TGTGCCACCAGCGTGGATCCGCTCCCTGGGGTAGAGAATGGCTACACCTTC; CDR3aa: CATSVDPLPGVENGYTF
v_gene: TRBV18; abundance: -; j_gene: TRBJ2-3; d_gene: -; CDR3nt: TGTGCCAGCTCACCTGGCTCGGGGGATACGCAGTATTTT; CDR3aa: CASSPGSGDTQYF
v_gene: TRBV7-9; abundance: many; j_gene: TRBJ1-6; d_gene: TRBD1; CDR3nt: TGTGCCAGCAGCACAGGGGATTCACCCCTCCACTTT; CDR3aa: CASSTGDSPLHF
v_gene: TRBV20-1; abundance: many; j_gene: TRBJ1-1; d_gene: -; CDR3nt: TGCAGTGCTAGTCAGCGCATCCAGCAGATATCAATGAACACTGAAGCTTTCTTT; CDR3aa: CSASQRIQQISMNTEAFF
v_gene: TRBV7-9; abundance: many; j_gene: TRBJ1-2; d_gene: -; CDR3nt: TGTGCCAGCAGCCGCGAGCGGTTGGGGGGCAGATTTGGCTACACCTTC; CDR3aa: CASSRERLGGRFGYTF
v_gene: TRBV5-1; abundance: many; j_gene: TRBJ2-5; d_gene: TRBD2; CDR3nt: TGCGCCAGCAGCTTGGGCCGGGGGGGCCGGGAGACCCAGTACTTC; CDR3aa: CASSLGRGGRETQYF
v_gene: TRBV10-3; abundance: many; j_gene: TRBJ2-7; d_gene: TRBD1; CDR3nt: TGTGCCATCAGTCAACGGGACAGGGGAAACTACGAGCAGTACTTC; CDR3aa: CAISQRDRGNYEQYF
v_gene: TRBV7-2; abundance: few; j_gene: TRBJ2-2; d_gene: -; CDR3nt: TGTGCCAGCAGCTTAGATGCGAACACCGGGGAGCTGTTTTTT; CDR3aa: CASSLDANTGELFF
v_gene: TRBV7-9; abundance: many; j_gene: TRBJ1-2; d_gene: -; CDR3nt: TGTGCCAGCAGCTCGCAGAATGGCTACACCTTC; CDR3aa: CASSSQNGYTF
v_gene: TRBV7-2; abundance: many; j_gene: TRBJ2-7; d_gene: TRBD2; CDR3nt: TGTGCCAGCAGCTCCCGCGCGGCGGGGGGGTCCTACGAGCAGTACTTC; CDR3aa: CASSSRAAGGSYEQYF
v_gene: TRBV5-1; abundance: many; j_gene: TRBJ2-5; d_gene: TRBD2; CDR3nt: TGCGCCAGCAGCTTGGGACTAGCGGGGGGGAAGGAGACCCAGTACTTC; CDR3aa: CASSLGLAGGKETQYF
v_gene: TRBV7-2; abundance: many; j_gene: TRBJ2-3; d_gene: -; CDR3nt: TGTGCCAGCAGCGGCTACTATGGGGGGCCAAAATCAGATACGCAGTATTTT; CDR3aa: CASSGYYGGPKSDTQYF
v_gene: TRBV10-3; abundance: many; j_gene: TRBJ2-7; d_gene: -; CDR3nt: TGTGCCATCAGTGAAGATGAGGGGGGCCGCTACGAGCAGTACTTC; CDR3aa: CAISEDEGGRYEQYF
v_gene: TRBV5-6; abundance: many; j_gene: TRBJ1-2; d_gene: -; CDR3nt: TGTGCCAGCAGCTACCGCAGCAGACCTAACTATGGCTACACCTTC; CDR3aa: CASSYRSRPNYGYTF
v_gene: TRBV12-3/TRBV12-4; abundance: many; j_gene: TRBJ1-1; d_gene: -; CDR3nt: TGTGCCAGCAGTTTTGATACATACGGTGAAGCTTTCTTT; CDR3aa: CASSFDTYGEAFF
v_gene: TRBV20-1; abundance: many; j_gene: TRBJ2-1; d_gene: TRBD2; CDR3nt: TGCAGTGCTTTAAGCGGGGGGGCAGGGAATGAGCAGTTCTTC; CDR3aa: CSALSGGAGNEQFF
v_gene: TRBV6-5; abundance: many; j_gene: TRBJ2-7; d_gene: -; CDR3nt: TGTGCCAGCAGCCTTGGGGGTTCGTCCTACGAGCAGTACTTC; CDR3aa: CASSLGGSSYEQYF
v_gene: TRBV12-3/TRBV12-4; abundance: many; j_gene: TRBJ2-1; d_gene: TRBD2; CDR3nt: TGTGCCAGCGACGGCGGGGGATACAATGAGCAGTTCTTC; CDR3aa: CASDGGGYNEQFF